These 22 T cell receptor beta chains came from one sample sequenced in a study of long-term antiretroviral therapy in people with HIV. The run of the v3.0 immunoSEQ assay was at survey level. Clones were read by immunoSEQ multiplex PCR, and TCRdb kept only the in-frame ones, dropping some. The sample has around 40,000 clones; about 93% are singletons. The sample here was unsorted PBMCs, taken 4.1 years after starting antiretroviral therapy. All receptors come from a woman aged 50 to 60 with HIV.

This chain joins TRBV7-6 and TRBJ2-2; weak D call: TRBD1 (6 bases). The CDR3 consists of 15 residues. Looked up from germline, CDR1 is SGHVS and CDR2 is FNYEAQ. V was clipped by 5 bases and J by 1 base, with 11 bases between them. The CDR3 region has the DNA TGTGCCAGCAGCCAAGACAGGAGGAACACCGGGGAGCTGTTTTTT. It codes for CASSQDRRNTGELFF.

The genes are TRBV7-3 and TRBJ2-5, with TRBD2 as a possible D gene (6 bases). The V end was cut by 1 base, the J end by 2 bases, with 11 bases between. There are 15 residues in the CDR3. Germline assignment: CDR1 SGHTA and CDR2 FQGTGA. The CDR3 spells CASSLRGTSQETQYF. The CDR3 DNA is TGTGCCAGCAGCTTAAGGGGGACTTCTCAAGAGACCCAGTACTTC.

CDR3 sequence reads: CASRPTRLARETQYF. CDR3 in DNA: TGTGCCAGCAGGCCAACGCGACTAGCGCGGGAGACCCAGTACTTC. The chain is built from TRBV7-9 and TRBJ2-5, with 8 bases identical to TRBD2. The trim removed 6 bases at V and 5 bases at J, leaving 11 bases unmatched. CDR1 and CDR2 (germline): SEHNR, FQNEAQ (reference sequence). The CDR3 has 15 amino acids.

The CDR3 loop reads CASSPRNYEQYF. The DNA of the CDR3 is TGTGCCAGCAGTCCACGGAACTACGAGCAGTACTTC. V gene TRBV6-6 combines with J gene TRBJ2-7, with D uncertain. V lost 5 bases and J 3 bases, leaving 8 bases between the germline ends. In germline, CDR1 is MNHNY, CDR2 SVGAGI (reference sequence). The CDR3 length is 12 residues.

This chain links TRBV11-2 with TRBJ2-2, with D possibly matching TRBD2 (5 bases). Trimming took 5 bases from V and 4 from J, leaving 17 bases between them. The CDR3 loop spans 16 amino acids. The V gene's germline CDR1 is SGHAT and CDR2 FQNNGV. The CDR3 protein is CASSPGRTSGTGELFF. Here the CDR3 DNA reads TGTGCCAGCAGCCCGGGAAGAACATCGGGCACCGGGGAGCTGTTTTTT.

The rearrangement uses TRBV7-2 and TRBJ2-2, with 8 bases lining up with TRBD2. Losses at the gene ends were 2 bases for V and 7 bases for J; bases not matched to a gene: 18. The CDR3 totals 19 residues. The germline V gene encodes CDR1 SGHTA and CDR2 FQGNSA. The CDR3 protein is CASSLSLTGLTGTSGELFF. CDR3 nucleotides: TGTGCCAGCAGCTTATCCTTGACTGGTCTCACCGGGACTAGCGGGGAGCTGTTTTTT.

The chain uses TRBV9 and TRBJ1-1; D may be TRBD1 (5 bases). Trimming stripped 4 bases from V and 2 bases from J, with 18 bases between. The CDR3 length is 16 residues. Germline CDR1 and CDR2: SGDLS and YYNGEE. The CDR3 DNA reads TGTGCCAGCAGCAAAGGAGACAGAGCGTTTAACACTGAAGCTTTCTTT. Translating it yields CASSKGDRAFNTEAFF.

The gene calls are TRBV9 and TRBJ2-5; 10 positions agree with TRBD2. V shed 4 bases and J 5 bases; nucleotides not matched to a gene: 5. The CDR3 covers 14 residues. CDR1 and CDR2 from the germline V gene are SGDLS and YYNGEE. The DNA for the CDR3 is TGTGCCAGCAGCCCCGGGACTAGCGTGGAGACCCAGTACTTC. Translation gives CASSPGTSVETQYF.

The V call is TRBV19, the J call TRBJ2-5; 11 positions agree with TRBD2. V was clipped by 4 bases and J by 5 bases; unmatched bases: 9. The CDR3 has 16 residues. CDR1 LNHDA and CDR2 SQIVND come from the germline V gene (reference sequence). The CDR3 loop is CASSSTGTSGTETQYF. In nucleotides, the CDR3 is TGTGCCAGTAGTAGCACCGGGACTAGCGGCACGGAGACCCAGTACTTC.

The chain combines TRBV5-1 with TRBJ2-7; no definite D call. This CDR3 spans 14 amino acids. Trimming cost V 6 bases and J 0 bases, with 13 bases left between them. From germline, CDR1 is SGHRS and CDR2 YFSETQ. The CDR3 sequence: CASNGQSPSYEQYF. The CDR3 DNA sequence: TGCGCCAGCAATGGGCAGTCACCCTCCTACGAGCAGTACTTC.

This chain links TRBV9 with TRBJ2-1; 8 bases align to TRBD1. The J segment lost 5 bases and the V segment lost 3 bases, leaving 1 base of the junction unmatched. Germline V lookup: CDR1 SGDLS, CDR2 YYNGEE. This CDR3 spans 13 amino acids. The CDR3 loop reads CASSETGDNEQFF. For the CDR3, the DNA is TGTGCCAGCAGCGAGACAGGGGACAATGAGCAGTTCTTC.

In its sample, this clone was seen once. The rearrangement joins TRBV7-9 to TRBJ2-1, with 8 positions matching TRBD2. The CDR3 is 16 amino acids. V was pared by 5 bases and J by 4 bases, with 10 bases of the junction left unmatched. Germline V lookup: CDR1 SEHNR, CDR2 FQNEAQ (reference sequence). The DNA of the CDR3 is TGTGCCAGCAGCGGCCCGGGGGGGGCGCGGTACAATGAGCAGTTCTTC. Translating gives CASSGPGGARYNEQFF.

The V call is TRBV9, the J call TRBJ2-1; D not certain. CDR3 length: 17 amino acids. Trimming pared 0 bases from V and 9 bases from J, leaving 22 bases between. Germline V lookup: CDR1 SGDLS, CDR2 YYNGEE. Written as DNA, the CDR3 is TGTGCCAGCAGCGTAGGGGGATCCCCCGCGCAGATGGGTGAGCAGTTCTTC. Translation: CASSVGGSPAQMGEQFF. The variable domain in full, with the rest retrieved from reference TRBV9 and TRBJ2-1, is DSGVTQTPKHLITATGQRVTLRCSPRSGDLSVYWYQQSLDQGLQFLIQYYNGEERAKGNILERFSAQQFPDLHSELNLSSLELGDSALYFCASSVGGSPAQMGEQFFGPGTRLTVL.

The chain is built from TRBV29-1 and TRBJ1-1; D gene ambiguous. This CDR3 is 13 amino acids long. Trimming took off 4 bases at V and 0 bases at J, with 9 bases between the two ends. The germline V gene encodes CDR1 SQVTM and CDR2 ANQGSEA. Here the CDR3 reads CSVAVVMNTEAFF. CDR3 in DNA: TGCAGCGTTGCGGTGGTGATGAACACTGAAGCTTTCTTT. Using reference TRBV29-1 and TRBJ1-1 for the parts outside the CDR3, the full variable domain is SAVISQKPSRDICQRGTSLTIQCQVDSQVTMMFWYRQQPGQSLTLIATANQGSEATYESGFVIDKFPISRPNLTFSTLTVSNMSPEDSSIYLCSVAVVMNTEAFFGQGTRLTVV.

In this sample, this clone turned up once. The chain carries TRBV6-1 and TRBJ2-2; 9 positions match TRBD1. In germline, CDR1 is MNHNS, CDR2 SASEGT. Losses at the gene ends were 2 bases for V and 4 bases for J; bases not matched to a gene: 5. This CDR3 comprises 16 residues. For the CDR3, the DNA is TGTGCCAGCAGTGAACTGGGACAGGGCGGCACCGGGGAGCTGTTTTTT. Amino acid sequence: CASSELGQGGTGELFF.

This clone is a singleton in its sample. This chain joins TRBV9 and TRBJ2-1, with TRBD2 matching over 9 bases. This CDR3 is built from 16 residues. V lost 4 bases, J lost 2 bases, and 7 bases stayed unmatched. Germline loops: CDR1 SGDLS, CDR2 YYNGEE. The chain's CDR3 is CASSRVGGGAYNEQFF. The CDR3 coding sequence is TGTGCCAGCAGCCGCGTGGGCGGGGGGGCCTACAATGAGCAGTTCTTC. Supplemented by reference TRBV9 and TRBJ2-1, the full variable domain reads DSGVTQTPKHLITATGQRVTLRCSPRSGDLSVYWYQQSLDQGLQFLIQYYNGEERAKGNILERFSAQQFPDLHSELNLSSLELGDSALYFCASSRVGGGAYNEQFFGPGTRLTVL.

The chain recombines TRBV2 with TRBJ2-5, with 9 nucleotides matching TRBD1. CDR1 and CDR2 (germline): SNHLY, FYNNEI. The V gene end was trimmed by 9 bases and the J gene end by 0 bases; junction bases not matched to a gene: 5. The CDR3 has 14 amino acids. CDR3 sequence: CASIRQGDQETQYF. In nucleotides, the CDR3 is TGTGCCAGTATAAGACAGGGGGACCAAGAGACCCAGTACTTC.

The chain is built from TRBV6-5 and TRBJ1-1; tentative D call: TRBD1 (5 bases). Germline assignment: CDR1 MNHEY and CDR2 SVGAGI. V shed 7 bases and J shed 2 bases, with 14 bases lying between them. The CDR3 consists of 14 residues. This chain's CDR3 is CASKEEGRNTEAFF. The CDR3 DNA sequence: TGTGCCAGCAAGGAAGAGGGGCGAAACACTGAAGCTTTCTTT.

The chain recombines TRBV30 with TRBJ1-6, with D perhaps matching TRBD1 (5 bases). Germline CDR1 reads GTSNPN; CDR2 reads SVGIG (reference sequence). Deletions cut 1 base from V and 7 bases from J, with 17 bases between. The CDR3 sequence is 16 residues long. CDR3 bases: TGTGCCTGGAGTGCACACGCGGGACGGAGCAATTCACCCCTCCACTTT. Protein sequence: CAWSAHAGRSNSPLHF.

V usage is TRBV19 and J usage is TRBJ1-1, with D possibly matching TRBD1 (5 bases). Trimming pared 10 bases from V and 10 bases from J, leaving 13 bases between. Germline loops: CDR1 LNHDA, CDR2 SQIVND (reference sequence). The CDR3 spans 10 residues. The CDR3 DNA is TGTGCCACTGGACTCGGGGGAGCTTTCTTT. It is translated as CATGLGGAFF.

This sequence joins TRBV2 and TRBJ1-3; 7 bases line up with TRBD1. The J segment lost 3 bases and the V segment lost 6 bases, leaving 8 bases of the junction unmatched. The CDR3 contains 15 residues. Germline V gene sequence: CDR1 SNHLY, CDR2 FYNNEI. The CDR3 protein is CASRDRTGGGNTIYF. The DNA of the CDR3 is TGTGCCAGCAGGGACAGGACCGGGGGTGGAAACACCATATATTTT.

The V call is TRBV7-2, the J call TRBJ2-7; 8 bases are shared with TRBD1. CDR1 and CDR2 from the germline V gene are SGHTA and FQGNSA. The CDR3 has 15 residues. V dropped 5 bases and J dropped 6; count of bases not matched to a gene: 12. CDR3 residues: CASSALDRVEGEQYF. The CDR3 coding sequence is TGTGCCAGCAGCGCACTGGACAGGGTGGAGGGCGAGCAGTACTTC. Full variable domain (outside the CDR3, taken from reference TRBV7-2 and TRBJ2-7): GAGVSQSPSNKVTEKGKDVELRCDPISGHTALYWYRQSLGQGLEFLIYFQGNSAPDKSGLPSDRFSAERTGGSVSTLTIQRTQQEDSAVYLCASSALDRVEGEQYFGPGTRLTVT.